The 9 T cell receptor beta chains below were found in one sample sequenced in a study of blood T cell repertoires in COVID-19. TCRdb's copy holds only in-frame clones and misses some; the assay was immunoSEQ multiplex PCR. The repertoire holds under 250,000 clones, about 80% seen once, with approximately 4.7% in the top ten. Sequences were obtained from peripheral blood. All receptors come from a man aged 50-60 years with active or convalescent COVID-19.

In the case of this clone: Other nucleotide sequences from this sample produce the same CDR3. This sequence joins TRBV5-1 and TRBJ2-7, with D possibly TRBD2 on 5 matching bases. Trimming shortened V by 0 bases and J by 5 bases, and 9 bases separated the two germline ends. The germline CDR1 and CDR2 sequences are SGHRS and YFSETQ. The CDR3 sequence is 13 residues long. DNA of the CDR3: TGCGCCAGCAGCTTGGCGGGGTTGAACGAGCAGTACTTC. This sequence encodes CASSLAGLNEQYF. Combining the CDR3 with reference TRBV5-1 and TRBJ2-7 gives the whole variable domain KAGVTQTPRYLIKTRGQQVTLSCSPISGHRSVSWYQQTPGQGLQFLFEYFSETQRNKGNFPGRFSGRQFSNSRSEMNVSTLELGDSALYLCASSLAGLNEQYFGPGTRLTVT.

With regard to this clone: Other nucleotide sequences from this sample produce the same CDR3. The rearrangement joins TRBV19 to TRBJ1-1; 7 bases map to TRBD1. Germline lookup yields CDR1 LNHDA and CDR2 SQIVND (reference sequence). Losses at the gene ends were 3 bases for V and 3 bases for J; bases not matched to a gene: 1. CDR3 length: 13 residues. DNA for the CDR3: TGTGCCAGTAGTATTCAGGGGGACACTGAAGCTTTCTTT. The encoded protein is CASSIQGDTEAFF.

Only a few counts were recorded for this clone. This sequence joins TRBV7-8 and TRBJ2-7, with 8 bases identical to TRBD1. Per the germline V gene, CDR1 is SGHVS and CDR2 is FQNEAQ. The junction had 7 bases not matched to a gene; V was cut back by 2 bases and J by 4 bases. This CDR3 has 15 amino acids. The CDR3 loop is CASSLSQGVVYEQYF. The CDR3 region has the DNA TGTGCCAGCAGCTTATCACAGGGGGTAGTATACGAGCAGTACTTC.

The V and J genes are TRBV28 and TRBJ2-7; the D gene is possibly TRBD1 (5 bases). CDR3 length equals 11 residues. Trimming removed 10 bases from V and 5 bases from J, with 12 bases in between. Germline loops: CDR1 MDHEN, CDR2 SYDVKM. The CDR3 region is CATSRVHEQYF. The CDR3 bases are TGTGCCACCTCCAGGGTTCACGAGCAGTACTTC. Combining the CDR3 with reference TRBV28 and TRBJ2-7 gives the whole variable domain DVKVTQSSRYLVKRTGEKVFLECVQDMDHENMFWYRQDPGLGLRLIYFSYDVKMKEKGDIPEGYSVSREKKERFSLILESASTNQTSMYLCATSRVHEQYFGPGTRLTVT.

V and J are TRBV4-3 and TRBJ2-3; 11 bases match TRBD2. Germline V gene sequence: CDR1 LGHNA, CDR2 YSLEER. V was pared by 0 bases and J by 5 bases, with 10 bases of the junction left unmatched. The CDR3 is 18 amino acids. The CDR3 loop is CASSQDRGSGGAKDTQYF. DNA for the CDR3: TGCGCCAGCAGCCAAGATCGAGGTAGCGGGGGGGCGAAAGATACGCAGTATTTT.

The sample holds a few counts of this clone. The CDR3 region is CAWISPGNTIYF. In nucleotides, the CDR3 is TGTGCCTGGATCTCCCCGGGAAACACCATATATTTT. V usage is TRBV30 and J usage is TRBJ1-3; D is ambiguous. Germline V gene lookup returns CDR1 GTSNPN and CDR2 SVGIG (reference sequence). The V and J ends lost 4 bases and 4 bases respectively, with 8 bases between them. The CDR3 has 12 amino acids.

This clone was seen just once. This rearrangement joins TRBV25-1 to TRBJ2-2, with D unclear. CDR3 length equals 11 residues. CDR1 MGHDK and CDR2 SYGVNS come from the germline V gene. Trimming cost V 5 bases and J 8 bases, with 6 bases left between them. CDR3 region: CASSWAGELFF. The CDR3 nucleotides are TGTGCCAGCAGTTGGGCGGGGGAGCTGTTTTTT.

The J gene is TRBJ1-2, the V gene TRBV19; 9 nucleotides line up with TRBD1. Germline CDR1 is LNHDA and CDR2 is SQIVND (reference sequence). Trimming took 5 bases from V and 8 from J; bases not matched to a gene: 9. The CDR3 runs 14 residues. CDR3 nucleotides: TGTGCCAGTAGTGGACAGGGGTTATTCCAGGGCTACACCTTC. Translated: CASSGQGLFQGYTF.

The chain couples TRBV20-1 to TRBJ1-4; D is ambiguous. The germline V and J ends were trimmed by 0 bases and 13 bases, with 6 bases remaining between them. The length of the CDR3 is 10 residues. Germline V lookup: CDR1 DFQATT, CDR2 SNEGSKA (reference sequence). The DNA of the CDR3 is TGCAGTGCTAGAGATACGGTACTGTTTTTT. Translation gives CSARDTVLFF.